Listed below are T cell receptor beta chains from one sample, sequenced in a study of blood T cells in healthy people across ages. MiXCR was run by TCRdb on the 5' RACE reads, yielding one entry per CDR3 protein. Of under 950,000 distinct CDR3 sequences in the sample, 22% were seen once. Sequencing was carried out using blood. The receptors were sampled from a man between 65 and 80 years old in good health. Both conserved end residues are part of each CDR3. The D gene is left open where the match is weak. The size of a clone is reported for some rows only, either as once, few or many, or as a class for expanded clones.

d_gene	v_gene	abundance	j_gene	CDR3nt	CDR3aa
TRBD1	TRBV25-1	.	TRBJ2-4	TGTGCCAGCAGTGCAGGGGGTAGCATTCAGTACTTC	CASSAGGSIQYF
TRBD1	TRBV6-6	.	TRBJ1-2	TGTGCCAGCAGTTTTCAGGGGGGCGACTATGGCTACACCTTC	CASSFQGGDYGYTF
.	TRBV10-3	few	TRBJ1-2	TGTGCCATCAGTGAGTCGTGGGGCCAGGGTGATGGCTACACCTTC	CAISESWGQGDGYTF
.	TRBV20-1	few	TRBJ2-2	TGCAGTGCTAGAGTAGCTGGGGTAGTTGGCACCGGGGAGCTGTTTTTT	CSARVAGVVGTGELFF
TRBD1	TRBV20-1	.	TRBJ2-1	TGCAGTGCTAGAGAGGGACAGACTCGCGATGAGCAGTTCTTC	CSAREGQTRDEQFF
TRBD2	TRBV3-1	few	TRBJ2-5	TGTGCCAGCAGCCGCACGATAGCGGGAGTAGAGACCCAGTACTTC	CASSRTIAGVETQYF
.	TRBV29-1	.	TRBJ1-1	TGCAGCGTTGAAGATTTGGGGTCCAGTGAAGCTTTCTTT	CSVEDLGSSEAFF
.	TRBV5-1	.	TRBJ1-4	TGCGCCAGCAGCTTGACCCCCCAGGGTGATGAAAAACTGTTTTTT	CASSLTPQGDEKLFF
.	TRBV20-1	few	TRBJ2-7	TGCAGTGCTAGATTACTTTCTAGCTCCTACGAGCAGTACTTC	CSARLLSSSYEQYF
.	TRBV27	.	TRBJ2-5	TGTGCCAGCAGTTTATTGAGGCTTGGGACCCAGTACTTC	CASSLLRLGTQYF
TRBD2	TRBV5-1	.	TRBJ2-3	TGCGCCAGCAGTCGCCGGACTAGCGGGATAGATACGCAGTATTTT	CASSRRTSGIDTQYF
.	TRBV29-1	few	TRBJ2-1	TGCAGCGTCCCAGGGTCCAATGAGCAGTTCTTC	CSVPGSNEQFF
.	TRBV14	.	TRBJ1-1	TGTGCCAGCAGCACCCGAGTGCCGAAGAACACTGAAGCTTTCTTT	CASSTRVPKNTEAFF
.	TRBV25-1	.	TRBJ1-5	TGTGCCAGCCGAGCCGCAGGGGTCGGGAATCAGCCCCAGCATTTT	CASRAAGVGNQPQHF
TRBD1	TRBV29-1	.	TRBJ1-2	TGCAGCGTTGTACAGGGGGCCGGCTATGGCTACACCTTC	CSVVQGAGYGYTF
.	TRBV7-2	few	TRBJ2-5	TGTGCCAGCAGCGCCCAACGGGAGATGCCCCAGTACTTC	CASSAQREMPQYF
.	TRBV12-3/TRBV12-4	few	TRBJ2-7	TGTGCCAGCAGTTTTTACGCCGAGCAGTACTTC	CASSFYAEQYF
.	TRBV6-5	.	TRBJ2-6	TGTGCCAGCAGCATGACAGCTGGGGCCAACGTCCTGACTTTC	CASSMTAGANVLTF